This T cell receptor (beta chain) derives from a study of T-cell reconstitution after alpha-beta-depleted transplantation in children (TCRdb year 2016). Broadly, across the study: Using TCR repertoire profiling, the study followed T-cell immune reconstitution in a quantitative way in children after TCRalphabeta/CD19-depleted allogeneic hematopoietic cell transplantation.

The receptor library was made with PCR. TCRdb names Illumina HiSeq 2500 as the instrument used. TCR libraries were prepared with molecular barcoding, using unique molecular identifiers to normalize TCRbeta repertoire quantification. Starting from the raw public reads, TCRdb applied fastp trimming at Q25, assembled clones with MiXCR and retained in-frame beta chains. Records with the same CDR3 protein are collapsed into one entry carrying the most frequent genes and DNA. The sample contains approximately 420,000 distinct CDR3 sequences, about a tenth of them found a single time. Roughly 5.5% of the sample comes from the top ten. V is cut back by 8 bases and J by 7 bases, with 10 bases in the junction unmatched. CDR1 and CDR2 (SGHAT, FQNNGV) derive from the germline V gene. Reading from cysteine to phenylalanine, the CDR3 counts 14 amino acids. Only the CDR3 DNA stays, 42 bases, in frame from base 1.

As for this clonotype: The antigen it binds to is not known. One base away there is no much larger clone; base qualities are not given.

The sequences come from PBMCs from the stem cell graft donor, collected from the stem cell graft. This sequence was found in a human donor who donated a stem cell graft to a child with acute myeloid leukemia. The V and J segments used are TRBV11-2 and TRBJ2-1, and 8 junction bases match TRBD2. The CDR3 amino acid sequence is: CASRERGGPNEQFF. The DNA sequence follows: TGTGCCAGCCGAGAACGGGGGGGGCCAAATGAGCAGTTCTTC.